The rows below give T cell receptor beta chains drawn from one sample of a study of response to subunit inactivated influenza vaccine. TCRdb passed the RT-PCR reads through MiXCR, listing each CDR3 protein once. Of hundreds of thousands of distinct CDR3 sequences in the sample, 25% were seen once. This sample comprised CD4+ T cells sorted from PBMCs, obtained more than 4 days after vaccination. These receptors all come from a man aged 50 or older who received an inactivated influenza vaccine. Each CDR3 is given with its conserved first and last residue. D genes are given only for firm matches. For some rows the clone size is stated as once, few or many, or as a class when expanded; others skip it.

D gene: TRBD1
clone size: many
V gene: TRBV6-2/TRBV6-3
J gene: TRBJ2-7
CDR3 DNA: TGTGCCAGCAGGATCACCCCCCAGGGGGCTCCCTACGAGCAGTACTTC
CDR3 protein: CASRITPQGAPYEQYF

D gene: NA
clone size: NA
V gene: TRBV6-1
J gene: TRBJ2-7
CDR3 DNA: TGTGCCAGCAGCTCAGCCCTGGGGTTCGAGCAGTACTTC
CDR3 protein: CASSSALGFEQYF

D gene: NA
clone size: once
V gene: TRBV7-9
J gene: TRBJ1-1
CDR3 DNA: TGTGCCAGCAGGACGGATCTCAACACTGAAGCTTTCTTT
CDR3 protein: CASRTDLNTEAFF

D gene: NA
clone size: NA
V gene: TRBV15
J gene: TRBJ1-2
CDR3 DNA: TGTGCCACCAGCAGAGATCGTTCAGCCAGCTATGGCTACACCTTC
CDR3 protein: CATSRDRSASYGYTF

D gene: TRBD1
clone size: NA
V gene: TRBV12-3/TRBV12-4
J gene: TRBJ2-1
CDR3 DNA: TGTGCCAGCACCTGGGGGACAGGGTACAATGAGCAGTTCTTC
CDR3 protein: CASTWGTGYNEQFF

D gene: TRBD1
clone size: NA
V gene: TRBV10-3
J gene: TRBJ1-5
CDR3 DNA: TGTGCCATCAGCGACGGGACAGGGGGGAATCAGCCCCAGCATTTT
CDR3 protein: CAISDGTGGNQPQHF

D gene: NA
clone size: NA
V gene: TRBV6-1
J gene: TRBJ2-3
CDR3 DNA: TGTGCCAGCTGCCGGGACGGGTTATGGGATACGCAGTATTTT
CDR3 protein: CASCRDGLWDTQYF

D gene: TRBD2
clone size: few
V gene: TRBV20-1
J gene: TRBJ2-3
CDR3 DNA: TGCAGTGCTGTAGGACTAGCGGGGACGCTGGATACGCAGTATTTT
CDR3 protein: CSAVGLAGTLDTQYF

D gene: NA
clone size: NA
V gene: TRBV9
J gene: TRBJ2-1
CDR3 DNA: TGTGCCAGCAGCACACAGGGAGCCTCCTACAATGAGCAGTTCTTC
CDR3 protein: CASSTQGASYNEQFF

D gene: TRBD2
clone size: NA
V gene: TRBV7-9
J gene: TRBJ2-1
CDR3 DNA: TGTGCCAGCAGCTCCAGAAGCGGGGGGTCCTACAATGAGCATTTCTTC
CDR3 protein: CASSSRSGGSYNEHFF

D gene: TRBD1
clone size: many
V gene: TRBV6-2/TRBV6-3
J gene: TRBJ1-2
CDR3 DNA: TGTGCCAGCAGTTACTCCCCGACAGGGGGGCACACCTTC
CDR3 protein: CASSYSPTGGHTF

D gene: TRBD2
clone size: few
V gene: TRBV7-6
J gene: TRBJ2-1
CDR3 DNA: TGTGCCAGCAGCTTAGAGGGACTAGCGGGTGCCGGCTACAATGAGCAGTTCTTC
CDR3 protein: CASSLEGLAGAGYNEQFF

D gene: NA
clone size: NA
V gene: TRBV3-2
J gene: TRBJ2-2
CDR3 DNA: TGTGCCACCTGCTTAGGACTAGCAAACACCGGGGAGCTGTTTTTT
CDR3 protein: CATCLGLANTGELFF

D gene: NA
clone size: NA
V gene: TRBV6-2/TRBV6-3
J gene: TRBJ2-5
CDR3 DNA: TGTGCCAGCAGTTACGGTGGAGGAGCGGCCCAGTACTTC
CDR3 protein: CASSYGGGAAQYF

D gene: NA
clone size: few
V gene: TRBV10-3
J gene: TRBJ2-7
CDR3 DNA: TGTGCCATCAGTGTATTAGGGAACGAGCAGTACTTC
CDR3 protein: CAISVLGNEQYF

D gene: NA
clone size: NA
V gene: TRBV6-1
J gene: TRBJ2-2
CDR3 DNA: TGTGCCAGCAGCTTGACAGCCAGCACGAACACCGGGGAGCTGTTTTTT
CDR3 protein: CASSLTASTNTGELFF

D gene: NA
clone size: NA
V gene: TRBV12-3/TRBV12-4
J gene: TRBJ2-7
CDR3 DNA: TGTGCCAGCAATTCAGACGTAGACTACGAGCAGTACTTC
CDR3 protein: CASNSDVDYEQYF

D gene: NA
clone size: few
V gene: TRBV19
J gene: TRBJ2-7
CDR3 DNA: TGTGCCAGTAGTATTTCCTGGCAATACGAGCAGTACTTC
CDR3 protein: CASSISWQYEQYF

D gene: NA
clone size: few
V gene: TRBV10-3
J gene: TRBJ2-3
CDR3 DNA: TGTGCCATCAGCCGGGGGCTAGCGGAGGCCACAGATACGCAGTATTTT
CDR3 protein: CAISRGLAEATDTQYF

D gene: NA
clone size: NA
V gene: TRBV30
J gene: TRBJ1-1
CDR3 DNA: TGTGCCTGGAGTAGGGGGATACAGGGTGAAGCTTTCTTT
CDR3 protein: CAWSRGIQGEAFF

D gene: NA
clone size: few
V gene: TRBV5-5
J gene: TRBJ2-3
CDR3 DNA: TGTGCCAGCAGCTCCTCTTGGGGGGTAGATACGCAGTATTTT
CDR3 protein: CASSSSWGVDTQYF

D gene: TRBD2
clone size: many
V gene: TRBV18
J gene: TRBJ2-2
CDR3 DNA: TGTGCCAGCTCCCGTTCTAGCGGAGCCACGTCCGGGGAGCTGTTTTTT
CDR3 protein: CASSRSSGATSGELFF

D gene: TRBD2
clone size: few
V gene: TRBV5-5
J gene: TRBJ2-5
CDR3 DNA: TGTGCCAGCAGCCACGCCGCGAGCGGGGGTCAAGAGACCCAGTACTTC
CDR3 protein: CASSHAASGGQETQYF

D gene: TRBD2
clone size: NA
V gene: TRBV27
J gene: TRBJ2-3
CDR3 DNA: TGTGCCAGCCAAAGATTCGGGGGGGCCAGCACAGATACGCAGTATTTT
CDR3 protein: CASQRFGGASTDTQYF

D gene: TRBD1
clone size: few
V gene: TRBV5-1
J gene: TRBJ1-1
CDR3 DNA: TGCGCCAGCAGCGCTGAAGGAGGGGGCTGGATGAACACTGAAGCTTTCTTT
CDR3 protein: CASSAEGGGWMNTEAFF

D gene: NA
clone size: few
V gene: TRBV29-1
J gene: TRBJ2-5
CDR3 DNA: TGCAGCGTTGCCCGCAGGGGGGAACAGACCCAGTACTTC
CDR3 protein: CSVARRGEQTQYF

D gene: NA
clone size: once
V gene: TRBV28
J gene: TRBJ1-2
CDR3 DNA: TGTGCCAGCAGTATGACGGGTGGGGACTATGGCTACACCTTC
CDR3 protein: CASSMTGGDYGYTF

D gene: TRBD1
clone size: NA
V gene: TRBV11-2
J gene: TRBJ1-4
CDR3 DNA: TGTGCCAGCAGCTTAGGGATCTGGACAGGGAAAGTTCAAAAACTGTTTTTT
CDR3 protein: CASSLGIWTGKVQKLFF